Listed below are T cell receptor beta chains from one sample, sequenced in a study of T cells in Graves' hyperthyroidism and ophthalmopathy. TCRdb ran MiXCR on the multiplex PCR reads and lists one entry per CDR3 protein. The sample includes roughly 150,000 distinct CDR3 sequences, over 7.5% seen only once; the top ten take 22%. Sequencing was done on a sample of blood. These receptors all stem from a woman under 30 with Graves' hyperthyroidism that later progressed to Graves' ophthalmopathy. Both conserved end residues are part of each CDR3. Each record gives: clone size, D gene, J gene, V gene, CDR3 DNA, CDR3 protein. A D gene is named only where the DNA matches it firmly. Size values are once, few and many counts, or a class for expanded clones, and some rows have none.

many,-,TRBJ2-6,TRBV7-6,TGTGCCAGCAGCTTAGCGTTGAGCTCTGGGGCCAACGTCCTGACTTTC,CASSLALSSGANVLTF
many,TRBD1,TRBJ2-1,TRBV29-1,TGCAGCGTAATCCCGGGACAGAACTACAATGAGCAGTTCTTC,CSVIPGQNYNEQFF
-,-,TRBJ2-5,TRBV5-1,TGCGCCAGCAGCTTGATCTTGGGGGCCCAAGAGACCCAGTACTTC,CASSLILGAQETQYF
many,-,TRBJ2-2,TRBV29-1,TGCAGCGTTGAAGTGGGGGGCACGAACACCGGGGAGCTGTTTTTT,CSVEVGGTNTGELFF
-,TRBD1,TRBJ1-5,TRBV28,TGTGCCAGCACTACAACGGGCACAGGGGGCAATCAGCCCCAGCATTTT,CASTTTGTGGNQPQHF
few,-,TRBJ1-4,TRBV5-1,TGCGCCAGCAGCTTGGCCGGGGGGAGACTGGAAAAACTGTTTTTT,CASSLAGGRLEKLFF
many,TRBD2,TRBJ2-7,TRBV28,TGTGCAGTTTCCCCTAGCGGGGCCTACGAGCAGTACTTC,CAVSPSGAYEQYF
many,-,TRBJ2-7,TRBV2,TGTGCCAGCAGCCCGGGGTCCTACGAGCAGTACTTC,CASSPGSYEQYF
many,TRBD2,TRBJ2-3,TRBV7-3,TGTGCCAGCAGCTTAACGTCGGCTAGCGGGGGGGACACAGATACGCAGTATTTT,CASSLTSASGGDTDTQYF
few,TRBD1,TRBJ1-6,TRBV6-1,TGTGCCAGCAGCGCGACAGGGCTTAAATCACCCCTCCACTTT,CASSATGLKSPLHF